These T cell receptor beta chains were read from a single sample in a study of Ad26.COV2.S vaccination and SARS-CoV-2 variants. Libraries were prepared by immunoSEQ multiplex PCR; TCRdb keeps only in-frame clonotypes and omits some of them. Of approximately 480,000 clones in the sample, roughly 87% are singletons; the top ten hold 9.5% to 15%. Sequenced material: peripheral blood, taken in a trial of Ad26.COV2.S vaccine versus placebo. All receptors come from a person aged 18-60 years who received the Ad26.COV2.S COVID-19 vaccine or a placebo. The CDR3 runs from the conserved cysteine through the conserved F or W. A D gene is named only where the DNA matches it firmly. The listing skips clone size in some rows; elsewhere it reads once, few, many or a size class.

size | J | V | D | CDR3 | DNA
few | TRBJ2-2 | TRBV4-2 | TRBD2 | CASSQRTSGRIANTGELFF | TGTGCCAGCAGCCAACGGACTAGCGGGAGGATCGCGAACACCGGGGAGCTGTTTTTT
few | TRBJ2-3 | TRBV6-2/TRBV6-3 | . | CASSFRDQLTDTQYF | TGTGCCAGCAGCTTCCGGGACCAACTCACAGATACGCAGTATTTT
few | TRBJ1-5 | TRBV6-5 | . | CASSYDGNQPQHF | TGTGCCAGCAGTTACGACGGGAATCAGCCCCAGCATTTT
. | TRBJ2-7 | TRBV19 | . | CASSNVNGEQYF | TGTGCCAGTAGTAACGTAAATGGCGAGCAGTACTTC
. | TRBJ2-7 | TRBV6-1 | . | CASSESLPPTPYEQYF | TGTGCCAGCAGTGAATCTCTCCCGCCGACCCCCTACGAGCAGTACTTC
. | TRBJ2-7 | TRBV6-6 | . | CASSYGRGHYEQYF | TGTGCCAGCAGTTACGGAAGGGGCCACTACGAGCAGTACTTC
. | TRBJ2-7 | TRBV7-6 | . | CASSLAGGSYEQYF | TGTGCCAGCAGCTTAGCCGGGGGTTCCTACGAGCAGTACTTC
. | TRBJ2-3 | TRBV7-9 | TRBD1 | CASSARDRGRDTQYF | TGTGCCAGCAGCGCCCGGGACAGGGGGCGGGATACGCAGTATTTT
. | TRBJ1-6 | TRBV5-4 | . | CASSLGGRGYSPLHF | TGTGCCAGCAGCTTGGGGGGCAGGGGATATTCACCCCTCCACTTT
. | TRBJ2-6 | TRBV23-1 | . | CASSQKLSGANVLTF | TGCGCCAGCAGTCAAAAACTCTCTGGGGCCAACGTCCTGACTTTC
. | TRBJ2-7 | TRBV29-1 | TRBD1 | CSVAAGTGIYEQYF | TGCAGCGTAGCCGCCGGGACAGGGATCTACGAGCAGTACTTC
few | TRBJ1-2 | TRBV7-2 | . | CASSLVPEAGYGYTF | TGTGCCAGCAGCTTAGTGCCGGAAGCTGGCTATGGCTACACCTTC
. | TRBJ2-5 | TRBV5-6 | TRBD1 | CASSPPRDRSYQETQYF | TGTGCCAGCAGCCCCCCGCGGGACAGGTCGTACCAAGAGACCCAGTACTTC
. | TRBJ2-5 | TRBV6-6 | TRBD2 | CASRTIAGETQYF | TGTGCCAGCAGGACAATAGCGGGAGAGACCCAGTACTTC
. | TRBJ2-7 | TRBV21-1 | . | CASSGGTSGKSSYEQYF | TGTGCCAGCAGCGGTGGGACTAGCGGAAAGAGCTCCTACGAGCAGTACTTC
. | TRBJ2-6 | TRBV4-3 | TRBD2 | CASSQEVSFGGAGANVLTF | TGCGCCAGCAGCCAAGAAGTATCGTTCGGGGGGGCTGGGGCCAACGTCCTGACTTTC
few | TRBJ2-7 | TRBV28 | . | CASSSSYEQYF | TGTGCCAGTAGCAGTTCCTACGAGCAGTACTTC
. | TRBJ1-2 | TRBV12-3/TRBV12-4 | . | CASSWGAGYGYTF | TGTGCCAGCAGTTGGGGGGCAGGGTATGGCTACACCTTC
once | TRBJ1-2 | TRBV12-5 | . | CASADPRGYGYTF | TGTGCTAGTGCAGATCCGCGGGGCTATGGCTACACCTTC
few | TRBJ1-2 | TRBV28 | . | CASIREWPNYGYTF | TGTGCCAGCATAAGGGAATGGCCTAACTATGGCTACACCTTC
. | TRBJ1-5 | TRBV6-1 | . | CASSENYNQPQHF | TGTGCCAGCAGTGAAAACTACAATCAGCCCCAGCATTTT
once | TRBJ2-5 | TRBV6-5 | . | CASSPTRETQYF | TGTGCCAGCAGCCCCACAAGAGAGACCCAGTACTTC
. | TRBJ2-1 | TRBV11-2 | . | CASSLGLTYNEQFF | TGTGCCAGCAGCTTAGGCCTTACCTACAATGAGCAGTTCTTC
many | TRBJ2-5 | TRBV7-9 | . | CASSPSGRETQYF | TGTGCCAGCAGCCCTTCGGGAAGAGAGACCCAGTACTTC
. | TRBJ2-3 | TRBV4-1 | . | CASSEQTGDTQYF | TGCGCCAGCAGTGAACAGACGGGAGATACGCAGTATTTT
. | TRBJ1-1 | TRBV6-2/TRBV6-3 | . | CASSYVGTEAFF | TGTGCCAGCAGTTACGTCGGCACTGAAGCTTTCTTT
once | TRBJ2-4 | TRBV19 | TRBD1 | CASSLGQVQNIQYF | TGTGCCAGTAGTCTGGGACAGGTTCAAAACATTCAGTACTTC
. | TRBJ1-2 | TRBV5-1 | . | CASSLGGAGINRGYTF | TGCGCCAGCAGCTTGGGGGGAGCAGGGATAAATAGAGGCTACACCTTC
. | TRBJ1-1 | TRBV11-1 | . | CASSPTIRGPEAFF | TGTGCCAGCAGCCCAACGATCAGGGGCCCTGAAGCTTTCTTT
. | TRBJ1-6 | TRBV28 | . | CASSLMAGHNSPLHF | TGTGCCAGCAGTTTAATGGCAGGACATAATTCACCCCTCCACTTT
. | TRBJ1-2 | TRBV7-3 | . | CASSPRGGGYGYTF | TGTGCCAGCAGCCCTCGGGGAGGGGGCTATGGCTACACCTTC
. | TRBJ2-2 | TRBV5-5 | . | CASSLGDLNTGELFF | TGTGCCAGCAGCTTGGGGGACTTGAACACCGGGGAGCTGTTTTTT
. | TRBJ2-5 | TRBV14 | . | CASSPSGLRLETQYF | TGTGCCAGCAGCCCCTCGGGACTGCGGTTGGAGACCCAGTACTTC
. | TRBJ2-1 | TRBV9 | . | CASSVAVQSNEQFF | TGTGCCAGCAGCGTGGCGGTTCAGTCCAATGAGCAGTTCTTC
. | TRBJ2-5 | TRBV21-1 | . | CAASDGSKETQYF | TGTGCCGCGTCGGACGGATCAAAAGAGACCCAGTACTTC
. | TRBJ1-6 | TRBV11-2 | . | CASSLLQTENSPLHF | TGTGCCAGCAGCTTACTCCAAACAGAAAATTCACCCCTCCACTTT
. | TRBJ2-3 | TRBV7-2 | . | CASSPTGINTDTQYF | TGTGCCAGCAGCCCCACAGGGATAAACACAGATACGCAGTATTTT
. | TRBJ2-7 | TRBV7-8 | TRBD1 | CASSREGTGGLEQYF | TGTGCCAGCAGCCGAGAGGGGACAGGGGGCCTCGAGCAGTACTTC
. | TRBJ1-2 | TRBV6-5 | . | CASSPLGTWGYTF | TGTGCCAGCAGTCCCCTAGGGACCTGGGGCTACACCTTC
. | TRBJ2-1 | TRBV11-3 | . | CASSLNEGSYNEQFF | TGTGCCAGCAGCTTAAATGAGGGTTCCTACAATGAGCAGTTCTTC
. | TRBJ1-5 | TRBV7-8 | TRBD1 | CASSPHPTGINQPQHF | TGTGCCAGCAGCCCTCACCCGACAGGGATCAATCAGCCCCAGCATTTT
. | TRBJ2-2 | TRBV10-3 | . | CAIRVGGNTGELFF | TGTGCCATCAGGGTGGGAGGTAACACCGGGGAGCTGTTTTTT
. | TRBJ2-6 | TRBV30 | . | CAEGANVLTF | TGTGCAGAGGGGGCCAACGTCCTGACTTTC
. | TRBJ1-1 | TRBV6-5 | . | CASRRAEAFF | TGTGCCAGCAGGAGGGCAGAAGCTTTCTTT
once | TRBJ2-1 | TRBV5-6 | . | CASSIGPQGQFF | TGTGCCAGCAGTATTGGACCGCAGGGGCAGTTCTTC
. | TRBJ1-1 | TRBV11-2 | TRBD1 | CASSLGGTANTEAFF | TGTGCCAGCAGCTTAGGAGGGACAGCGAACACTGAAGCTTTCTTT
. | TRBJ1-2 | TRBV11-2 | . | CASSPQTHRVGYTF | TGTGCCAGCAGCCCACAAACGCACCGGGTTGGCTACACCTTC